This T cell receptor beta chain stems from a study of cytotoxic CD8 clonotypes in ibrutinib-treated CLL. This clone was observed once. Assay: immunoSEQ multiplex PCR; the TCRdb copy retains only in-frame clones and omits some. The sample records 15,000 to 20,000 clones, roughly 80% being singletons. Germline CDR1 and CDR2: SGHNT and YENEEA. The length of the CDR3 is 16 residues. V shed 3 bases, J shed 7 bases, and the junction held 10 bases outside the gene matches. Material: PBMCs, obtained before ibrutinib treatment. This receptor was taken from a human donor with chronic lymphocytic leukemia. This chain links TRBV11-3 with TRBJ2-7; 12 nucleotides line up with TRBD1. The CDR3 is CASSFSGTGGPLEQYF. The CDR3, as DNA: TGTGCCAGCAGCTTTTCCGGGACAGGGGGCCCGTTGGAGCAGTACTTC.